This T cell receptor beta chain was identified in a study of cytomegalovirus exposure and HLA in healthy donors. Study background: Most donors, 81% of approximately 400 genotyped, fell in the Caucasian-associated ancestry cluster.

Germline V gives CDR1 LNHDA, CDR2 SQIVND (reference sequence). V gave up 0 bases and J gave up 4 bases, with 18 bases separating them. The CDR3 has 17 residues. The study, taken as a whole, reports: Later, an analysis showed that TCR beta chains associated with HLA were more clonally expanded than others that were equally common. An analysis was carried out later, and it reportedly showed fewer N-insertions in an Asian-associated ancestry cluster than the 666-donor mean. The authors later found TCR association rates varying by HLA locus, with DRB1 most and HLA-C fewest.

This clone has a handful of counts. Its matching antigen is unknown. Primers included in the PCR were 60 Vbeta and 13 Jbeta primers. Sequencing was performed with immunoSEQ multiplex PCR; in TCRdb, only in-frame clones are kept and a portion is missing. The table has about 160,000 clones, 75% to 90% seen once. V is TRBV19 and J is TRBJ1-2, with a tentative D call TRBD1 (5 bases). Sequencing input: PBMCs. The clonotype originates from a boy aged 2-15 years in good health and CMV-seronegative. CDR3 nucleotide sequence: TGTGCCAGTAGTATAGATCCGGCCAGGGCGGCGATCTATGGCTACACCTTC. Protein sequence: CASSIDPARAAIYGYTF.